Listed below are T cell receptor beta chains from one sample, sequenced in a study of T-cell reconstitution after alpha-beta-depleted transplantation in children. Via MiXCR, TCRdb re-called the PCR reads, giving one row per CDR3 protein. The sample lists hundreds of thousands of distinct CDR3 sequences, 10% to 15% occurring once. The material was PBMCs, mostly from graft donor cells, obtained 360 days after TCRalphabeta/CD19-depleted stem cell transplant. Every receptor here comes from a male patient between 5 and 17 years old who had a stem cell transplant for acute myeloid leukemia, so the T cells may come from the graft donor. Each CDR3 is given without its conserved first and last residue. The order of the fields is CDR3 length, J gene, V gene, CDR3 protein.

13,TRBJ2-7,TRBV6-5,ASSYSIQAAYEQY
11,TRBJ1-6,TRBV29-1,SVVQGQNSPLH
14,TRBJ2-3,TRBV28,ASRLAGGFGTDTQY
15,TRBJ2-3,TRBV7-3,ASSLRGMVPPTDTQY
12,TRBJ1-2,TRBV5-1,ASSSFRKGDGYT
13,TRBJ2-1,TRBV11-2,ASRLGLAGGSAQL
14,TRBJ2-7,TRBV5-1,ASSLPTSGRVFEQY
10,TRBJ2-7,TRBV29-1,SVVESSYEQY
13,TRBJ1-1,TRBV6-2/TRBV6-3,ASTSEETMNTEAF
13,TRBJ2-7,TRBV3-1,ASSQLDKYTYEQY
13,TRBJ1-5,TRBV6-2/TRBV6-3,ASRDRKISNQPQH
12,TRBJ2-7,TRBV20-1,SATPNRGPYEQY
15,TRBJ2-1,TRBV19,ASSIERGEKGDNEQF
16,TRBJ2-7,TRBV4-3,ASSQDLGGTLRVREQY
12,TRBJ2-2,TRBV28,ASSFSHNTGELF
13,TRBJ2-7,TRBV28,ASSHLRGNLYEQY
14,TRBJ1-1,TRBV28,ASSLTRVLLNTEAF
12,TRBJ1-2,TRBV27,ASNPHGTDYGYT
11,TRBJ2-7,TRBV2,ASRGDVGYEQY
12,TRBJ2-5,TRBV30,AWSGPGVGETQY